A selection of T cell receptor beta chains follows, all from one sample in a study of shared clonotypes between healthy human individuals. TCRdb keeps only in-frame clones here, not all; method: immunoSEQ multiplex PCR. The sample consists of some 550,000 clones, 95% to 98% of them appearing once. Specimen: naive CD4+ T cells sorted from blood. The receptors were gathered from a woman aged 25 to 45 in good health. The CDR3 runs from the conserved cysteine through the conserved F or W. The D gene is left open where the match is weak. Size tells how often a clone was seen (once, few, many) or the class of an expanded clone, and some rows leave it out.

clone size,V gene,D gene,J gene,CDR3 DNA,CDR3 protein
.,TRBV18,.,TRBJ1-5,TGTGCCAGCTCAACGCTCCAGAGCGGCAATCAGCCCCAGCATTTT,CASSTLQSGNQPQHF
.,TRBV6-5,.,TRBJ1-2,TGTGCCAGCAGCCCTACTGGACCGGGTGGCTACACCTTC,CASSPTGPGGYTF
.,TRBV9,TRBD1,TRBJ2-6,TGTGCCAGCAAAGGGGGCCAAGAGTCTGGGGCCAACGTCCTGACTTTC,CASKGGQESGANVLTF
.,TRBV5-1,.,TRBJ2-7,TGCGCCAGCAGCTTGTTGTTAGGGACCGAGCAGTACTTC,CASSLLLGTEQYF
.,TRBV15,TRBD1,TRBJ1-1,TGTGCCACCAGCCACAGGGGTAACACTGAAGCTTTCTTT,CATSHRGNTEAFF
.,TRBV12-5,.,TRBJ2-3,TGTGCTAGTGGCCCCGGTACTAGCCGCACAGATACGCAGTATTTT,CASGPGTSRTDTQYF
.,TRBV18,.,TRBJ2-5,TGTGCCAGCTCACTACCGGGACTTTTACAAGAGACCCAGTACTTC,CASSLPGLLQETQYF
once,TRBV11-2,.,TRBJ2-1,TGTGCCAGCAGCTTAGGAATCGCGAGCTCCAATGAGCAGTTCTTC,CASSLGIASSNEQFF
.,TRBV28,.,TRBJ1-5,TGTGCCAGCAGTCGACGACAGGTGAATCAGCCCCAGCATTTT,CASSRRQVNQPQHF
.,TRBV25-1,TRBD2,TRBJ2-3,TGTGCCAGCAGTGTTAGCGGGAGGGCCCCAGATACGCAGTATTTT,CASSVSGRAPDTQYF
.,TRBV5-1,.,TRBJ2-5,TGCGCCAGCAGCTTGTTTTGGGGGCGCGGGGAGACCCAGTACTTC,CASSLFWGRGETQYF
.,TRBV2,TRBD2,TRBJ2-7,TGTGCCAGCAGACTAGCGGGCGTCGAGCAGTACTTC,CASRLAGVEQYF
.,TRBV5-4,.,TRBJ1-2,TGTGCCAGCAGCTTGGTACAGCAACTTAACTATGGCTACACCTTC,CASSLVQQLNYGYTF
.,TRBV7-2,.,TRBJ2-7,TGTGCCAGCAGCTTCAGCAGCACCTACGAGCAGTACTTC,CASSFSSTYEQYF
.,TRBV5-1,.,TRBJ1-1,TGCGCCAGCAGCCGGGCACGGGACATGAACACTGAAGCTTTCTTT,CASSRARDMNTEAFF
.,TRBV11-1,TRBD2,TRBJ2-2,TGTGCCAGCAGATTGGGACTAGCGAACACCGGGGAGCTGTTTTTT,CASRLGLANTGELFF
.,TRBV28,TRBD1,TRBJ1-1,TGTGCCAGCGGCCTGGGACAGCCTAACACTGAAGCTTTCTTT,CASGLGQPNTEAFF
.,TRBV19,.,TRBJ1-1,TGTGCCAGTCGGGGGCCGAACACTGAAGCTTTCTTT,CASRGPNTEAFF
.,TRBV28,.,TRBJ2-7,TGTGCCAGCAGAGGAAAAAAAGGGACACCAGCCTACGAGCAGTACTTC,CASRGKKGTPAYEQYF
few,TRBV10-2,.,TRBJ2-7,TGCGCCAGCAGTAGACAGTACGAGCAGTACTTC,CASSRQYEQYF
.,TRBV2,TRBD1,TRBJ2-7,TGTGCCAGCAGTGAGGACAGGGGCTTTTACGAGCAGTACTTC,CASSEDRGFYEQYF
once,TRBV10-2,.,TRBJ1-1,TGCGCCAGCATTCGGACAGATAGAGACACTGAAGCTTTCTTT,CASIRTDRDTEAFF
.,TRBV5-4,.,TRBJ2-3,TGTGCCAGCAGCCGAAGCCCGACAGGATCAGATACGCAGTATTTT,CASSRSPTGSDTQYF
.,TRBV7-6,TRBD1,TRBJ2-7,TGTGCCAGCAGCTTGGGACAGAGGGAAGAGCAGTACTTC,CASSLGQREEQYF
.,TRBV19,.,TRBJ1-4,TGTGCCAGTAGTTCGTCGGGTCTTACTAATGAAAAACTGTTTTTT,CASSSSGLTNEKLFF
.,TRBV5-1,.,TRBJ2-3,TGCGCCAGCAGACTCAGGGTACTTCAGGGCACAGATACGCAGTATTTT,CASRLRVLQGTDTQYF
.,TRBV12-2,.,TRBJ2-1,TGTGCAAGTCGCTTAGAAGAGCTATCGCAGTTCTTC,CASRLEELSQFF
.,TRBV6-1,.,TRBJ1-5,TGTGCCAGCAGTGAAAGGGGAAATCAGCCCCAGCATTTT,CASSERGNQPQHF
.,TRBV11-2,.,TRBJ2-5,TGTGCCAGCAGCTGGCGGAGCAGAGAGACCCAGTACTTC,CASSWRSRETQYF
.,TRBV6-1,.,TRBJ2-3,TGTGCCAGCAGTGACTTAGTAGCCCCCGGGGATACGCAGTATTTT,CASSDLVAPGDTQYF
.,TRBV7-2,.,TRBJ2-7,TGTGCCAGCAGCTTTACGACACAATACGAGCAGTACTTC,CASSFTTQYEQYF
.,TRBV2,.,TRBJ2-1,TGTGCCAGCAGAGACAACTCCCGAAACAATGAGCAGTTCTTC,CASRDNSRNNEQFF
.,TRBV4-1,TRBD2,TRBJ2-7,TGCGCCAGCAGCCAAGATCGAGCGGGAGTTCGTGAGCAGTACTTC,CASSQDRAGVREQYF
.,TRBV19,TRBD1,TRBJ2-7,TGTGCCAGTAGTCCGCGTGGGACAGGGGACTACGAGCAGTACTTC,CASSPRGTGDYEQYF
.,TRBV29-1,.,TRBJ2-1,TGCAGCGCCGAGCCGGGGCCGGCCAATGAGCAGTTCTTC,CSAEPGPANEQFF
.,TRBV5-1,.,TRBJ2-5,TGCGCCAGCAGCTTGCTTAGGGCAGAGACCCAGTACTTC,CASSLLRAETQYF
.,TRBV9,TRBD2,TRBJ2-1,TGTGCCAGCAGCCTGCTTCCCGGGACTAGCGGGATTGTTGAGCAGTTCTTC,CASSLLPGTSGIVEQFF
.,TRBV5-4,.,TRBJ2-3,TGTGCCAGCGGTCCCCAAATTGGCACAGATACGCAGTATTTT,CASGPQIGTDTQYF
.,TRBV19,.,TRBJ2-3,TGTGCCAGTAGTATTCGGGGAGAGGGGCCAGATACGCAGTATTTT,CASSIRGEGPDTQYF
.,TRBV28,.,TRBJ1-5,TGTGCCACCCGCGGGACCCGGTATAGCAATCAGCCCCAGCATTTT,CATRGTRYSNQPQHF
.,TRBV5-1,.,TRBJ2-7,TGCGCCAGCAGCTTCTCTAGCTCCTACGAGCAGTACTTC,CASSFSSSYEQYF
.,TRBV7-9,TRBD1,TRBJ1-1,TGTGCCAGCAGCACCTGGACAGGGAACACTGAAGCTTTCTTT,CASSTWTGNTEAFF
.,TRBV28,.,TRBJ2-3,TGTGCCAGCAGTTTAGGAACCCGCACAGATACGCAGTATTTT,CASSLGTRTDTQYF
.,TRBV6-5,.,TRBJ2-7,TGTGCCAGCAGTTACAGGGACAACTACGAGCAGTACTTC,CASSYRDNYEQYF
.,TRBV2,.,TRBJ1-1,TGTGCCAGCAGTCGTCGGGGCATCGCTGAAGCTTTCTTT,CASSRRGIAEAFF
.,TRBV6-1,TRBD1,TRBJ1-1,TGTGCCAGCGAGGGACAGGTGATCACTGAAGCTTTCTTT,CASEGQVITEAFF
.,TRBV5-1,.,TRBJ2-4,TGCGCCAGCAGCTCCCCCGATGATTGGGACATTCAGTACTTC,CASSSPDDWDIQYF
.,TRBV6-1,.,TRBJ2-5,TGTGCCACCATTAAAGCCCCAAAAGAGACCCAGTACTTC,CATIKAPKETQYF
.,TRBV30,TRBD2,TRBJ2-1,TGTGCCTGGAGGGGCAGGAGCGGGAGAGGGAATGAGCAGTTCTTC,CAWRGRSGRGNEQFF
.,TRBV7-6,TRBD2,TRBJ2-1,TGTGCCAGCAGCTTACTAGCGGGAGGACCCAATGAGCAGTTCTTC,CASSLLAGGPNEQFF
.,TRBV5-1,TRBD2,TRBJ2-3,TGCGCCAGCAGAGCGGGAGCCCTAGGCACAGATACGCAGTATTTT,CASRAGALGTDTQYF
.,TRBV30,TRBD2,TRBJ2-2,TGTGCCTGGGGGGAACAGGGACTAGCGGTCGGGGAGCTGTTTTTT,CAWGEQGLAVGELFF
.,TRBV4-1,.,TRBJ2-7,TGCGCCAGCAGCTCTCGAGCCACCGCAGAGGTCTCCTACGAGCAGTACTTC,CASSSRATAEVSYEQYF
.,TRBV6-6,.,TRBJ1-2,TGTGCCAGCAGCTCGGGGCAAAACTATGGCTACACCTTC,CASSSGQNYGYTF
.,TRBV25-1,.,TRBJ1-6,TGTGCCAGCAGCATTTGGGAGGGAGAGAACTCACCCCTCCACTTT,CASSIWEGENSPLHF